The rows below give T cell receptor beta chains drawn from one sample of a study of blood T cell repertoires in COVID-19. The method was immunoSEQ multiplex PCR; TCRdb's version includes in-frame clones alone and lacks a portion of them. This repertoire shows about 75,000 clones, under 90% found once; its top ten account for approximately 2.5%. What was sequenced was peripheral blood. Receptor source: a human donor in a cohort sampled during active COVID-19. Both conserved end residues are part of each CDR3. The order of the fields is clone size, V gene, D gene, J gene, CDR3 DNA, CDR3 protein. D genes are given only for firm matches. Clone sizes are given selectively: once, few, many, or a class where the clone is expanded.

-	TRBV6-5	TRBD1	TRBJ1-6	TGTGCCAGCAGTTACTCGGGAGGACAGGGGTCACCCCTCCACTTT	CASSYSGGQGSPLHF
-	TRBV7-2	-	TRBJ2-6	TGTGCCAGCAGCTTAGTGCAATACAGGGTCGCTGGGGCCAACGTCCTGACTTTC	CASSLVQYRVAGANVLTF
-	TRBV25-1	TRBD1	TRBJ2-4	TGTGCCAGCAGTGAACACGAGGGGGCAAAAGAAAACATTCAGTACTTC	CASSEHEGAKENIQYF
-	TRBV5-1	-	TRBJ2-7	TGCGCCAGCAGCTTGGTTAGCGGAAGCACCGAGCAGTACTTC	CASSLVSGSTEQYF
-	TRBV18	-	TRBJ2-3	TGTGCCAGCTCACCAGGACAGTCCTTTGAGATGGATACGCAGTATTTT	CASSPGQSFEMDTQYF
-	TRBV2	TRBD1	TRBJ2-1	TGTGCCAGCAGTAAGGGTGAGACAGGGGCCTATGAGCAGTTCTTC	CASSKGETGAYEQFF
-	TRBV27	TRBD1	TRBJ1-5	TGTGCCAGCAGTCCACAGGGGGCAAGCAATCAGCCCCAGCATTTT	CASSPQGASNQPQHF
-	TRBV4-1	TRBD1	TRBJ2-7	TGCGCCAGCAGCGCAGTTTCCGGACAGGGAACCTACGAGCAGTACTTC	CASSAVSGQGTYEQYF
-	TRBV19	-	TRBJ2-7	TGTGCCAGTAGTCGGGGACATAACTACGAGCAGTACTTC	CASSRGHNYEQYF
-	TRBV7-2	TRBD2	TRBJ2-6	TGTGCCAGCAGCTTAAAAGCGGGGGGGCTTGGGGCCAACGTCCTGACTTTC	CASSLKAGGLGANVLTF
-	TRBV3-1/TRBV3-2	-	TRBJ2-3	TGTGCCAGCAGTTGGGGGCTTAACACAGATACGCAGTATTTT	CASSWGLNTDTQYF
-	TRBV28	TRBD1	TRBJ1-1	TGTGCCAGCAGTTTTAGTCAGGGGGCCGGACGAACTGAAGCTTTCTTT	CASSFSQGAGRTEAFF
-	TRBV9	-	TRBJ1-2	TGTGCCAGCAGCGACAGTATAAACTATGGCTACACCTTC	CASSDSINYGYTF
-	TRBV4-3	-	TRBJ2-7	TGCGCCAGCAGCCAAGGGACTGGCGACGAGCAGTACTTC	CASSQGTGDEQYF
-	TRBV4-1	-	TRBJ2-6	TGCGCCAGCAGCCAAGATGGCGGTGGGGCCAACGTCCTGACTTTC	CASSQDGGGANVLTF
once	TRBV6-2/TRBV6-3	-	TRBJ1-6	TGTGCCAGCAGTTATTCAGTCAATTCACCCCTCCACTTT	CASSYSVNSPLHF
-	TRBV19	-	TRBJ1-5	TGTGCCAGTAGTATGGGTCAGGGCGGTCAGCCCCAGCATTTT	CASSMGQGGQPQHF
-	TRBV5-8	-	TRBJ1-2	TGTGCCAGCAGCTTTTGGAGGCTCTTCCATGGCTACACCTTC	CASSFWRLFHGYTF
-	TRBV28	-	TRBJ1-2	TGTGCCAGCAGTCAGGGTAACTATGGCTACACCTTC	CASSQGNYGYTF
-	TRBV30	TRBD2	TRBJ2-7	TGTGCCTGGCGACCGGGAGGAACCTACGAGCAGTACTTC	CAWRPGGTYEQYF
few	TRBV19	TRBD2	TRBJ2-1	TGTGCCAGTAGTATACTAGCGGGAGGGCCTAATGAGCAGTTCTTC	CASSILAGGPNEQFF
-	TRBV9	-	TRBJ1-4	TGTGCCAGCAGCCCCCGAGGCGGGGATGAAAAACTGTTTTTT	CASSPRGGDEKLFF
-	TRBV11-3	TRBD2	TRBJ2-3	TGTGCCAGCAGCCTCACGACAGCGGGGATCACAGATACGCAGTATTTT	CASSLTTAGITDTQYF
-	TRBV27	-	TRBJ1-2	TGTGCCAGCAGTTTATCCCCCCCCGGGATCTATGGCTACACCTTC	CASSLSPPGIYGYTF
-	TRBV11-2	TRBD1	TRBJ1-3	TGTGCCAGCAGCTTGTCCCAGGGGGCATCTGGAAACACCATATATTTT	CASSLSQGASGNTIYF
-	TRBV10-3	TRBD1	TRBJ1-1	TGTGCCATCACTCGGGACAGCTACACTGAAGCTTTCTTT	CAITRDSYTEAFF
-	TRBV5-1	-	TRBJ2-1	TGCGCCAGCAGCTTGGCCGCTAGCGGGACAGGTGAGCAGTTCTTC	CASSLAASGTGEQFF
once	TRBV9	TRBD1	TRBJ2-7	TGTGCCAGCAGCCACCCCCTCCGGACAGGGGTATCGGACGAGCAGTACTTC	CASSHPLRTGVSDEQYF
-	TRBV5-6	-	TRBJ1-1	TGTGCCAGCAGCTTGAGTACAGGACGAAGGAGGAACACTGAAGCTTTCTTT	CASSLSTGRRRNTEAFF
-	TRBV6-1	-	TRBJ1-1	TGTGCCAGCAGTGAAGCGGGAGCGTACACTGAAGCTTTCTTT	CASSEAGAYTEAFF
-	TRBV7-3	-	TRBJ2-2	TGTGCCAGCAGGGAAGAGGGTCCCGGGGAGCTGTTTTTT	CASREEGPGELFF
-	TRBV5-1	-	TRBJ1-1	TGCGCCAGCAGCTCACCCCCCAGGGCGGGGATGAACACTGAAGCTTTCTTT	CASSSPPRAGMNTEAFF
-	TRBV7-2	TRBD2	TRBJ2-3	TGTGCCAGCAGCCTAGCGGGGCACACAGATACGCAGTATTTT	CASSLAGHTDTQYF
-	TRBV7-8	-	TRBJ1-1	TGTGCCAGCAGCTTAGCGCTACAGGGAAACACTGAAGCTTTCTTT	CASSLALQGNTEAFF
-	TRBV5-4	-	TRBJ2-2	TGTGCCAGCAGCGCCCAGGGTTACACCGGGGAGCTGTTTTTT	CASSAQGYTGELFF
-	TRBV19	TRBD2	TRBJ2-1	TGTGCCAGTGCGGTAGCGGGAGGTGTTAAGGGAGATGAGCAGTTCTTC	CASAVAGGVKGDEQFF
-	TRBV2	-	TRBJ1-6	TGTGCCAGCAGTCCTGCCGGGACTGTAAGCTCCTATAATTCACCCCTCCACTTT	CASSPAGTVSSYNSPLHF
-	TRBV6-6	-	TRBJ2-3	TGTGCCAGCAGTAACACAGGAGAGAGCGATACGCAGTATTTT	CASSNTGESDTQYF
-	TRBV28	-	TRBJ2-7	TGTGCCAGCAGCACTGACGAGCAGTACTTC	CASSTDEQYF
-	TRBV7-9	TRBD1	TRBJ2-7	TGTGCCAGCAGCTCGTCGGGACAGTCGAAAACCTACGAGCAGTACTTC	CASSSSGQSKTYEQYF
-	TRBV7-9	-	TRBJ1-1	TGTGCCAGCAGCTTTACACTGAACACTGAAGCTTTCTTT	CASSFTLNTEAFF
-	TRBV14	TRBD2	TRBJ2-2	TGTGCCAGCAGTCCCGGGGGGGCCGGCACCGGGGAGCTGTTTTTT	CASSPGGAGTGELFF